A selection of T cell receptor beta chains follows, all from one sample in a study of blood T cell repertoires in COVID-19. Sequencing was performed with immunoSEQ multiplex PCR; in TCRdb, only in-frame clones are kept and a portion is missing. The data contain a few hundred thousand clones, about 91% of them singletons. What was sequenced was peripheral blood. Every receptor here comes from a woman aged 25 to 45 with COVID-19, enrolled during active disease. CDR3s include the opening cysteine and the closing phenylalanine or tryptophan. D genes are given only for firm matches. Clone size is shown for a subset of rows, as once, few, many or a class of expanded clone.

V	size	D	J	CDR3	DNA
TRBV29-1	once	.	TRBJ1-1	CSVAGLSGHGLAETEAFF	TGCAGCGTGGCGGGGCTGTCGGGACACGGACTAGCGGAGACTGAAGCTTTCTTT
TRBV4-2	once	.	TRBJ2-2	CASSPQINTGELFF	TGTGCCAGCAGCCCTCAGATAAACACCGGGGAGCTGTTTTTT
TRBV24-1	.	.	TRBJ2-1	CATSPIEAGGRNEQFF	TGTGCCACCAGTCCAATTGAGGCAGGGGGGCGGAATGAGCAGTTCTTC
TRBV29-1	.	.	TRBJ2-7	CSAFGSHYEQYF	TGCAGCGCCTTCGGGAGTCACTACGAGCAGTACTTC
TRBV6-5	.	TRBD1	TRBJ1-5	CATDRGLYQPQHF	TGTGCCACCGACAGGGGGCTGTATCAGCCCCAGCATTTT
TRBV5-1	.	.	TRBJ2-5	CASRRDSQETQYF	TGCGCCAGCAGACGGGACTCCCAAGAGACCCAGTACTTC
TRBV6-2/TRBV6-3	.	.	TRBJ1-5	CASSYAGGNQPQHF	TGTGCCAGCAGTTATGCCGGGGGCAATCAGCCCCAGCATTTT
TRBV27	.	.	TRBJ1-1	CASSLVGAKDTEAFF	TGTGCCAGCAGTTTAGTAGGGGCGAAAGACACTGAAGCTTTCTTT
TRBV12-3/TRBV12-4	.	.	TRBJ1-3	CASSLRSGNTIYF	TGTGCCAGCAGTTTGCGATCTGGAAACACCATATATTTT
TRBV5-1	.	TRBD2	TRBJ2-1	CASSRVLAGGPRNEQFF	TGCGCCAGCAGTAGGGTACTAGCGGGGGGGCCGCGTAATGAGCAGTTCTTC
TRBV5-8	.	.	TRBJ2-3	CASSLALAMADTQYF	TGTGCCAGCAGCTTGGCACTAGCTATGGCAGATACGCAGTATTTT
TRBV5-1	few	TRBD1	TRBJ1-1	CASSWGQGANTEAFF	TGCGCCAGCAGCTGGGGACAGGGAGCGAACACTGAAGCTTTCTTT
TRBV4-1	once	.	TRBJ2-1	CASSQDLTRAVF	TGCGCCAGCAGCCAAGATCTAACTAGAGCGGTCTTC
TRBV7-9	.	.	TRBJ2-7	CASSRLVHEQYF	TGTGCCAGCAGCCGACTAGTCCACGAGCAGTACTTC
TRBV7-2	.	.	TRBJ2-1	CASSPKTGDNEQFF	TGTGCCAGCAGCCCCAAGACAGGTGACAATGAGCAGTTCTTC
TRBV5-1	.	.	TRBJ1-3	CASSLDQGSGNTIYF	TGCGCCAGCAGCTTGGACCAGGGCTCTGGAAACACCATATATTTT
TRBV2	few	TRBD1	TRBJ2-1	CASRLGQGVYNEQFF	TGTGCCAGCAGGTTAGGACAGGGGGTATACAATGAGCAGTTCTTC
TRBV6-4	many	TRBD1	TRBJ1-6	CASSEGQANSPLHF	TGTGCCAGCAGTGAGGGACAGGCTAATTCACCCCTCCACTTT
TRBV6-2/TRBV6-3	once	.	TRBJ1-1	CASSRISTDKAFF	TGTGCCAGCAGTCGCATCAGTACCGACAAAGCTTTCTTT
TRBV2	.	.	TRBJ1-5	CASSGVGDQPQHF	TGTGCCAGCAGCGGGGTTGGGGATCAGCCCCAGCATTTT
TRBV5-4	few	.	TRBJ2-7	CASSLGGQRSYEQYF	TGTGCCAGCAGCTTGGGAGGACAGCGTTCCTACGAGCAGTACTTC
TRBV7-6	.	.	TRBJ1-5	CASSRRMGNQPQHF	TGTGCCAGCAGTCGGCGGATGGGCAATCAGCCCCAGCATTTT
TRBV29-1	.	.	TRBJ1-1	CSARGAMNTEAFF	TGCAGCGCTCGGGGGGCCATGAACACTGAAGCTTTCTTT